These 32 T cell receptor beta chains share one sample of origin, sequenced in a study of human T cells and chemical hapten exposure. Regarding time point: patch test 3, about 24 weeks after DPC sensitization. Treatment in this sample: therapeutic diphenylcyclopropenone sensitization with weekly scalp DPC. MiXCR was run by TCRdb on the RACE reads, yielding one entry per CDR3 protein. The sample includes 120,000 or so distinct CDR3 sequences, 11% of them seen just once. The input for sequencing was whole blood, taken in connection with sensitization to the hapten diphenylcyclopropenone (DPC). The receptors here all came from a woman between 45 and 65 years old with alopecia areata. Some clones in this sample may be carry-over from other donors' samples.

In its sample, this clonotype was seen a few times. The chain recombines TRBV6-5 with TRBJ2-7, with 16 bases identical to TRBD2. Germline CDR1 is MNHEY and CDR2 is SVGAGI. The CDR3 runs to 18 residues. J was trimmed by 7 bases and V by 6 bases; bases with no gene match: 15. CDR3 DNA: TGTGCCAGCAGATCCCCGCTGGGGACTAGCGGGAGGGCCGGGGAGCAGTACTTC. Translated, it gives CASRSPLGTSGRAGEQYF.

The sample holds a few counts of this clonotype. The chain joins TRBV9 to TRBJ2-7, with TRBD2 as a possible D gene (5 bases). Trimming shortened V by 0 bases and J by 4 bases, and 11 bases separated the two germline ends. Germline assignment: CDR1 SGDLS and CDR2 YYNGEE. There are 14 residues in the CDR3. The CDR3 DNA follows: TGTGCCAGCAGCGTAGCACCGGGGAATTACGAGCAGTACTTC. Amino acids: CASSVAPGNYEQYF.

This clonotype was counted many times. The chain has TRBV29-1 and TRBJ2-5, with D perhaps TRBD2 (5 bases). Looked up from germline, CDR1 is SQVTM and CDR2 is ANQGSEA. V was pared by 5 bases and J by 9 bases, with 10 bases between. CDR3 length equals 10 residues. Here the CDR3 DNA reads TGCAGCGTTTTGGAGGTGGCCCAGTACTTC. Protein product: CSVLEVAQYF.

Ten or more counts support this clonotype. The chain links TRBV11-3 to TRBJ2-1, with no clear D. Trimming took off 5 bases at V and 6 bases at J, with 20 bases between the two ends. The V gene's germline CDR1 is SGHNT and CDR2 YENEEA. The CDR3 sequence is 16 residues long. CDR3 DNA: TGTGCCAGCAGCCACGTCTCAACGTCGGGCGTCAATGAGCAGTTCTTC. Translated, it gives CASSHVSTSGVNEQFF.

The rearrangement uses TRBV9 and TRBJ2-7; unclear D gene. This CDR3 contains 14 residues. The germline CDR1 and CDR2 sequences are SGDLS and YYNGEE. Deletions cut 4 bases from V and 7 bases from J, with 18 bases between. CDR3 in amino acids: CASSPEPGPEEQYF. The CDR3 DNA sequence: TGTGCCAGCAGCCCTGAGCCGGGCCCCGAGGAGCAGTACTTC.

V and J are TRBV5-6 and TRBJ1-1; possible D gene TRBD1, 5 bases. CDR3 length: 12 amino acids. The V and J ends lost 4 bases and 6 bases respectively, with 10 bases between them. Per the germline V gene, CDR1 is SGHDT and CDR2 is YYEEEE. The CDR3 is CASSPGDSEAFF. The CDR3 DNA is TGTGCCAGCAGCCCGGGGGACTCTGAAGCTTTCTTT.

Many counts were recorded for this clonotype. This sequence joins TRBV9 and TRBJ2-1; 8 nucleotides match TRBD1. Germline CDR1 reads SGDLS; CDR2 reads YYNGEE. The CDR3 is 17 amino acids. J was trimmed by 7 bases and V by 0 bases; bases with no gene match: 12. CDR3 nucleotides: TGTGCCAGCAGCGTAGTTTGGCAGGGGGCACTTATAAATGAGCAGTTCTTC. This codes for CASSVVWQGALINEQFF.

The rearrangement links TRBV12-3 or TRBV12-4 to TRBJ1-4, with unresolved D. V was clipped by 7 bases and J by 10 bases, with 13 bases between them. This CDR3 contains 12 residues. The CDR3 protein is CASNWQDGKLFF. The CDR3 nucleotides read TGTGCCAGCAACTGGCAGGACGGAAAACTGTTTTTT.

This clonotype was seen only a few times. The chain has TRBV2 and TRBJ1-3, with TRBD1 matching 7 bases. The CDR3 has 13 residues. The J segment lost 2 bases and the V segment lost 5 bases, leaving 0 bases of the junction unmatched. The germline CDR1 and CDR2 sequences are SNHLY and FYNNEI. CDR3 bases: TGTGCCAGCAGTCAGGGGGCTGGAAACACCATATATTTT. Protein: CASSQGAGNTIYF.

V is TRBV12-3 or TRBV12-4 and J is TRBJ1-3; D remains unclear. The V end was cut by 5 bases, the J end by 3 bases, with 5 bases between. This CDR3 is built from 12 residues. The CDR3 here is CASSADGNTIYF. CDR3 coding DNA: TGTGCCAGCAGTGCCGATGGAAACACCATATATTTT.

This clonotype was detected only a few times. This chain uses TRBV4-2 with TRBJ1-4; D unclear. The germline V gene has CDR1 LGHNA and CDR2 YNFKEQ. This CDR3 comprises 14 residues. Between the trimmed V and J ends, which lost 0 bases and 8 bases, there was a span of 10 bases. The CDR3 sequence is CASSQDRIGEKLFF. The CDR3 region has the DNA TGTGCCAGCAGCCAAGATAGGATCGGGGAAAAACTGTTTTTT.

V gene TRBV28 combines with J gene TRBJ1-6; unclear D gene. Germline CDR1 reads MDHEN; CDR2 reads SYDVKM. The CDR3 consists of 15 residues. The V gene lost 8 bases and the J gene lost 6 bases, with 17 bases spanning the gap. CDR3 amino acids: CASLRWGGINSPLHF. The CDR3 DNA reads TGTGCCAGCCTTCGGTGGGGTGGGATTAATTCACCCCTCCACTTT.

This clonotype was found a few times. The CDR3 bases are TGTGCCAGCAGTTCCCACAGAGGGTCCTATAATTCACCCCTCCACTTT. Residues: CASSSHRGSYNSPLHF. This rearrangement joins TRBV27 to TRBJ1-6, with unresolved D. The CDR3 loop spans 16 amino acids. Germline V gene data show CDR1 as MNHEY and CDR2 as SMNVEV (reference sequence). Between the trimmed V and J ends, which lost 4 bases and 1 base, there was a span of 11 bases.

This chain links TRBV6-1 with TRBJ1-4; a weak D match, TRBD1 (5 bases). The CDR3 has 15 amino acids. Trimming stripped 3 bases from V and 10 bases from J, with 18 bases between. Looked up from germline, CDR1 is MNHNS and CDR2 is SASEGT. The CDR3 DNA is TGTGCCAGCAGTGACTTAGGAATGACAGAAGGAAAACTGTTTTTT. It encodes CASSDLGMTEGKLFF.

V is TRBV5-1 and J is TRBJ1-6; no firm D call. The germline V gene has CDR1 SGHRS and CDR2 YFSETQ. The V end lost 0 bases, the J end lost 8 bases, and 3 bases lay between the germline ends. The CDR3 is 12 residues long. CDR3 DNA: TGCGCCAGCAGCTTGGAGGATTCACCCCTCCACTTT. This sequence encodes CASSLEDSPLHF.

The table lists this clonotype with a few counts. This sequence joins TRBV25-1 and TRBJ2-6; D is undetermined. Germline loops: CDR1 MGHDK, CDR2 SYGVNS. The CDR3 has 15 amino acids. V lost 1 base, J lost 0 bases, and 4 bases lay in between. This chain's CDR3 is CASSESPSGANVLTF. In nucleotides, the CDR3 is TGTGCCAGCAGTGAATCCCCCTCTGGGGCCAACGTCCTGACTTTC.

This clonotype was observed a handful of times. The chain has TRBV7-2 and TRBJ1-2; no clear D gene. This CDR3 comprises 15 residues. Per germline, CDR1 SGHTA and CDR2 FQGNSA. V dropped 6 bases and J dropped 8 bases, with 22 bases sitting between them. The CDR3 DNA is TGTGCCAGCAGACCCCAGGCGGGCGTTGATGGGGGCTACACCTTC. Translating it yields CASRPQAGVDGGYTF.

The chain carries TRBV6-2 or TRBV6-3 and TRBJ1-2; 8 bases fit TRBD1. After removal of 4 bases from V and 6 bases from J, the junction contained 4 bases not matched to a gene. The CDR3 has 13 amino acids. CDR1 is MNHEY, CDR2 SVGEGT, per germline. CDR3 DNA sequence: TGTGCCAGCAGTTCCTTGACAGGGGATGGCTACACCTTC. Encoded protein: CASSSLTGDGYTF.

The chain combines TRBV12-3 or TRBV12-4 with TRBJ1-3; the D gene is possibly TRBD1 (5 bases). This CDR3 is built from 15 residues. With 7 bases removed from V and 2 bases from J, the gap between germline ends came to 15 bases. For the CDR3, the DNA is TGTGCCAGCACCTTGGGGGTGTTTACTGGAAACACCATATATTTT. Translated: CASTLGVFTGNTIYF.

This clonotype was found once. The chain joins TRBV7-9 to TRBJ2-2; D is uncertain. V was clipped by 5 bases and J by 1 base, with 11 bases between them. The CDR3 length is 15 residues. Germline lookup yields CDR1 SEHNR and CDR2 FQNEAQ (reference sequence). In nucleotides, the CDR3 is TGTGCCAGCAGCGCCCGCCGGATGAACACCGGGGAGCTGTTTTTT. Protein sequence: CASSARRMNTGELFF.

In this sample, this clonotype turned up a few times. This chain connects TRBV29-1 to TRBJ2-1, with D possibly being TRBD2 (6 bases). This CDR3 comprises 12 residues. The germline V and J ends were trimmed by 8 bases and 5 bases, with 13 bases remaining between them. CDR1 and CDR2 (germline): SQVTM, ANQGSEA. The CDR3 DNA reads TGCAGCTGCGGGACTTTGGACAATGAGCAGTTCTTC. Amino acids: CSCGTLDNEQFF.

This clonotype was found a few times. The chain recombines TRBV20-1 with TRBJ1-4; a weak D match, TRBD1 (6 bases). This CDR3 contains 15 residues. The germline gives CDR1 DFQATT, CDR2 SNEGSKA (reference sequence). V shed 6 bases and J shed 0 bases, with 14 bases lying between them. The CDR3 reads CSAIRDTATNEKLFF. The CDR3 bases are TGCAGTGCGATTAGGGACACCGCAACTAATGAAAAACTGTTTTTT.

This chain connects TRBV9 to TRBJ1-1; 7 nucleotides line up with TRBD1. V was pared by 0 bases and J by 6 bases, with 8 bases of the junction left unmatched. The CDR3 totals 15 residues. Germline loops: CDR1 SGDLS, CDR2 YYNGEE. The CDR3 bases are TGTGCCAGCAGCGTAGAACAGGGGAATGTCGCTGAAGCTTTCTTT. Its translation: CASSVEQGNVAEAFF.

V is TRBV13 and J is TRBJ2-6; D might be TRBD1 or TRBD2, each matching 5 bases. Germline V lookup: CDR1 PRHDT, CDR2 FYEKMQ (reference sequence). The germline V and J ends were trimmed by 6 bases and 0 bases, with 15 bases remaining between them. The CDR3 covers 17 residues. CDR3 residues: CASSRGTPSSGANVLTF. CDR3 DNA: TGTGCCAGCAGTCGAGGGACGCCGAGCTCTGGGGCCAACGTCCTGACTTTC. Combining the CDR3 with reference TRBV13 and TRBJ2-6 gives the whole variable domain AAGVIQSPRHLIKEKRETATLKCYPIPRHDTVYWYQQGPGQDPQFLISFYEKMQSDKGSIPDRFSAQQFSDYHSELNMSSLELGDSALYFCASSRGTPSSGANVLTFGAGSRLTVL.

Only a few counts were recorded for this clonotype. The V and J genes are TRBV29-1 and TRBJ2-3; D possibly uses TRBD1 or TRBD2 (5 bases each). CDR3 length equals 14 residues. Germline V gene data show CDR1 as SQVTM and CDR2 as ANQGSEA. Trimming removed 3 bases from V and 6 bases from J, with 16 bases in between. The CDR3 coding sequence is TGCAGCGTTGAGCCAGGGAGAGGGTCTGATACGCAGTATTTT. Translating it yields CSVEPGRGSDTQYF.

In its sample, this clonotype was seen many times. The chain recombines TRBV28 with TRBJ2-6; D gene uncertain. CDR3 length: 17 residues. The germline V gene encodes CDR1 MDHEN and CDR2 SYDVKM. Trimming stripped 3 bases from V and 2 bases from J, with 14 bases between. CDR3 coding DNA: TGTGCCAGCAGTTTGCACCCGATCCTACCTGGGGCCAACGTCCTGACTTTC. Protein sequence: CASSLHPILPGANVLTF. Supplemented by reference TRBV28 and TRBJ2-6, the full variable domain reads DVKVTQSSRYLVKRTGEKVFLECVQDMDHENMFWYRQDPGLGLRLIYFSYDVKMKEKGDIPEGYSVSREKKERFSLILESASTNQTSMYLCASSLHPILPGANVLTFGAGSRLTVL.

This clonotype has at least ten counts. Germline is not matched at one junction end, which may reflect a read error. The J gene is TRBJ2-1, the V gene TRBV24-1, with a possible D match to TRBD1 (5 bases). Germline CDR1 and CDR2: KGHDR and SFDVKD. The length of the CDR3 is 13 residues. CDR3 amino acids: CATGDPQDDEQFF. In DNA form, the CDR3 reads TGTGCCACCGGTGACCCACAGGACGATGAGCAGTTCTTC.

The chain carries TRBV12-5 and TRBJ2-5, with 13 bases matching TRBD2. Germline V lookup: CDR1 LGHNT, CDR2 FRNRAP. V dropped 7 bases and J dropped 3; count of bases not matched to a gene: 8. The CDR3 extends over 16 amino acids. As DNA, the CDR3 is TGTGCTAGTGCCTTACGACTAGCGGGAGGCAAAGAGACCCAGTACTTC. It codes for CASALRLAGGKETQYF.

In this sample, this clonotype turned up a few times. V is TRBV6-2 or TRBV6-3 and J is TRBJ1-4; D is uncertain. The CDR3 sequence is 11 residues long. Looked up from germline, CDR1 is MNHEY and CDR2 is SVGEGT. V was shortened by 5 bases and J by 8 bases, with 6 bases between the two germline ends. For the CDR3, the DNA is TGTGCCAGCAGTCCCTCAGAAAAACTGTTTTTT. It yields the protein CASSPSEKLFF.

This CDR3 is CSVDGTSGSPGTDTQYF. DNA of the CDR3: TGCAGCGTTGACGGGACTAGCGGGAGTCCGGGCACAGATACGCAGTATTTT. The chain links TRBV29-1 to TRBJ2-3, with 14 nucleotides matching TRBD2. This CDR3 has 17 residues. CDR1 and CDR2 (germline): SQVTM, ANQGSEA. J was trimmed by 1 base and V by 3 bases; bases with no gene match: 6.

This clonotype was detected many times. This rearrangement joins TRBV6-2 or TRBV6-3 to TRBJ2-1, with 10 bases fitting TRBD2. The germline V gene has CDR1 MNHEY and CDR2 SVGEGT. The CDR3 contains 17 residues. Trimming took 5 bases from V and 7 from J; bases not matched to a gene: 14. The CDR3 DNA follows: TGTGCCAGCAGTACTATGCATAGCGGGAGGCCCTGGAATGAGCAGTTCTTC. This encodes CASSTMHSGRPWNEQFF.

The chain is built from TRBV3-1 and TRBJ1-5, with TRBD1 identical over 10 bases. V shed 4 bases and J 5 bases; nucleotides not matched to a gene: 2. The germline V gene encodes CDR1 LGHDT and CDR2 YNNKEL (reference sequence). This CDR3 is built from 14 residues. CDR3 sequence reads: CASSLGTGDQPQHF. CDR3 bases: TGTGCCAGCAGCCTCGGGACAGGGGATCAGCCCCAGCATTTT.